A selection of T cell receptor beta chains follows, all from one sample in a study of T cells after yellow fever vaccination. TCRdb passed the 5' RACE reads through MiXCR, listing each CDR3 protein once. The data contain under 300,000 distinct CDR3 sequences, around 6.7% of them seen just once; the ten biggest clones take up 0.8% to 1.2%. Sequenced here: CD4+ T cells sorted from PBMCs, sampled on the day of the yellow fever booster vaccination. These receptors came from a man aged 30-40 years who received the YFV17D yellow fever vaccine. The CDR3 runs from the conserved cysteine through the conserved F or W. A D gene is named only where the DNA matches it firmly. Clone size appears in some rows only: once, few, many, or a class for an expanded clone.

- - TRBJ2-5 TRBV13 CASSARGSETQYF TGTGCCAGCAGCGCCAGGGGCTCAGAGACCCAGTACTTC
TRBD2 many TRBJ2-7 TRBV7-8 CASSLTRTSGRYEQYF TGTGCCAGCAGCTTGACCCGGACTAGCGGGAGATACGAGCAGTACTTC
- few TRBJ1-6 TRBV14 CASSQVNNGPLHF TGTGCCAGCAGCCAAGTTAACAACGGGCCCCTCCACTTT
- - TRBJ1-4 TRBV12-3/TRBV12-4 CASMGGDNEKLFF TGTGCCAGCATGGGGGGCGATAATGAAAAACTGTTTTTT
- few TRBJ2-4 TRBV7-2 CASSDDLGGRNIQYF TGTGCCAGCAGCGATGATTTGGGGGGCCGGAACATTCAGTACTTC
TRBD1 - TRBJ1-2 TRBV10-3 CAISVGTANGYTF TGTGCCATCAGTGTCGGGACAGCGAATGGCTACACCTTC
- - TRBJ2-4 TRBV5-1 CASSGSTAGDKNIQYF TGCGCCAGCAGCGGCTCGACGGCAGGAGACAAAAACATTCAGTACTTC
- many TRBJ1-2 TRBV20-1 CSARDRLSYGYTF TGCAGTGCTCGCGACAGATTATCCTATGGCTACACCTTC
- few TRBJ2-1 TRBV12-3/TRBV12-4 CASSVTGLTFNEQFF TGTGCCAGCAGTGTGACAGGCCTCACCTTTAATGAGCAGTTCTTC
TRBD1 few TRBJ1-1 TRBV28 CATLAQGSLGPEAFF TGTGCCACCCTAGCACAGGGGTCCCTGGGCCCTGAAGCTTTCTTT
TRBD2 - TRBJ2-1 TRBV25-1 CASRQGGPGEQFF TGTGCCAGCAGGCAGGGAGGGCCAGGTGAGCAGTTCTTC
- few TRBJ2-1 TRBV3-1 CASSLLRGSSYNEQFF TGTGCCAGCAGCCTCTTGCGGGGTAGCTCCTACAATGAGCAGTTCTTC
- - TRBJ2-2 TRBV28 CASVRNTGELFF TGTGCCAGCGTGAGGAACACCGGGGAGCTGTTTTTT
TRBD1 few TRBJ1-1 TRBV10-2 CASFRDRGTNTEAFF TGCGCCAGCTTCCGGGACAGGGGAACAAACACTGAAGCTTTCTTT
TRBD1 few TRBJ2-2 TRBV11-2 CASSLILQGAYTGELFF TGTGCCAGCAGCTTAATCTTACAGGGGGCGTACACCGGGGAGCTGTTTTTT
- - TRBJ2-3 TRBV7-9 CASSPDSTDTQYF TGTGCCAGCAGCCCGGATTCGACAGATACGCAGTATTTT
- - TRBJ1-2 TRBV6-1 CASSPRTENGYTF TGTGCCAGCAGTCCCCGGACAGAGAATGGCTACACCTTC
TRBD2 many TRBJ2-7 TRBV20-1 CSRLAGGKSYEQYF TGCAGCCGACTAGCGGGAGGGAAATCCTACGAGCAGTACTTC
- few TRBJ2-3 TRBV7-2 CASTLFDRTDTQYF TGTGCCAGCACCCTTTTCGACCGCACAGATACGCAGTATTTT
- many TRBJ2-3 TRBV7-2 CASSLAGRPGQKDTQYF TGTGCCAGCAGCTTAGCGGGGCGACCAGGGCAGAAAGATACGCAGTATTTT
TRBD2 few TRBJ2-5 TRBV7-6 CASNRPLSGRETQYF TGTGCCAGCAACAGACCCTTGAGCGGGAGAGAGACCCAGTACTTC
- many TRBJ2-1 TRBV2 CASSDHGYYNEQFF TGTGCCAGCAGTGACCACGGATACTACAATGAGCAGTTCTTC
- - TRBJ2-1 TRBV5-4 CASGPPASSSYNEQFF TGTGCCAGCGGACCTCCCGCGTCGAGCTCCTACAATGAGCAGTTCTTC
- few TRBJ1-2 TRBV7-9 CASSRRGGDGYTF TGTGCCAGCAGCCGCAGGGGTGGGGATGGCTACACCTTC
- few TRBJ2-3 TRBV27 CASTKGQGQDTQYF TGTGCCAGCACCAAAGGGCAGGGGCAAGATACGCAGTATTTT
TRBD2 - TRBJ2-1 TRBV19 CASSIPAGVSDEQFF TGTGCCAGTAGTATCCCCGCGGGAGTAAGCGATGAGCAGTTCTTC
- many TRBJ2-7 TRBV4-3 CASSQGEHEQYF TGCGCCAGCAGCCAAGGGGAACACGAGCAGTACTTC
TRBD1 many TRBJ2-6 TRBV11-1 CASSPMGDRGPGANVLTF TGTGCCAGCAGCCCAATGGGGGACAGGGGGCCTGGGGCCAACGTCCTGACTTTC
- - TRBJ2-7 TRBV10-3 CAISEYVYEQYF TGTGCCATCAGTGAGTATGTCTACGAGCAGTACTTC
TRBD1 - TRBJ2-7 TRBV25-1 CASSGLSGQGLYEQYF TGTGCCAGCAGTGGCCTTTCGGGACAGGGCCTCTACGAGCAGTACTTC
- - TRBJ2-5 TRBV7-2 CASSLNREIGTQYF TGTGCCAGCAGCTTAAACAGGGAAATAGGGACCCAGTACTTC
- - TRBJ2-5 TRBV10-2 CATTRSNRGETQYF TGCGCCACCACGAGGTCCAATAGGGGAGAGACCCAGTACTTC
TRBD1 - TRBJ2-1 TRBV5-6 CASTYQGAWGNEQFF TGTGCCAGCACGTACCAGGGGGCTTGGGGAAATGAGCAGTTCTTC
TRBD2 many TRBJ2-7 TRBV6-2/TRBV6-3 CASQQTLAGAYEQYF TGTGCCAGCCAACAGACTCTAGCGGGAGCCTACGAGCAGTACTTC
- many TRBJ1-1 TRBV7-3 CASSLTGGTGQAFF TGTGCCAGCAGCTTAACGGGGGGTACAGGCCAAGCTTTCTTT
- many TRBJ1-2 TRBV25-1 CASSWGRGYGYTF TGTGCCAGCAGTTGGGGAAGGGGGTATGGCTACACCTTC
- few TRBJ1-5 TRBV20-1 CSAKETSNQPQHF TGCAGTGCTAAGGAGACTAGCAATCAGCCCCAGCATTTT
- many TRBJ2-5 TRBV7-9 CASRPGYRQETQYF TGTGCCAGCAGACCGGGGTATCGCCAAGAGACCCAGTACTTC
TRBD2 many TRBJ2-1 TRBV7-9 CASSLEISGGYNEQFF TGTGCCAGCAGCTTAGAGATAAGCGGGGGTTACAATGAGCAGTTCTTC
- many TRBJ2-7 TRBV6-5 CASRRDNTYEQYF TGTGCCAGCAGGCGGGACAACACCTACGAGCAGTACTTC
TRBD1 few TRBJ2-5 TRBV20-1 CSAPLTGVVETQYF TGCAGTGCACCTTTGACAGGGGTCGTAGAGACCCAGTACTTC
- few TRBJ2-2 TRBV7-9 CASSLVASTGELFF TGTGCCAGCAGCTTAGTGGCTTCAACCGGGGAGCTGTTTTTT
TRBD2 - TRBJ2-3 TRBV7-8 CASSLFRVWTSMGADTQYF TGTGCCAGCAGCCTATTCCGGGTTTGGACTAGTATGGGAGCTGATACGCAGTATTTT